Below are 23 T cell receptor beta chains sequenced from a single sample in a study of CD4 T cells in relation to SARS-CoV-2 and coronaviruses. The method was immunoSEQ multiplex PCR; TCRdb's version includes in-frame clones alone and lacks a portion of them. The sample lists around 62,000 clones, approximately 94% occurring once. Unexposed donor CD4+ T cells date from about 2011-2019, before the COVID-19 pandemic. What was sequenced was naive CD4+ T cells from PBMCs. Subset given: naive CD4+ T cells isolated by negative enrichment. All receptors come from a human donor in good health.

The chain couples TRBV7-9 to TRBJ2-5, with D possibly TRBD1 on 6 matching bases. The CDR3 has 13 amino acids. Trimming removed 4 bases from V and 3 bases from J, with 9 bases in between. CDR1 and CDR2 from the germline V gene are SEHNR and FQNEAQ (reference sequence). The CDR3 region has the DNA TGTGCCAGCAGCTGGACAGCTGAAGAGACCCAGTACTTC. This codes for CASSWTAEETQYF.

This clone appeared a single time. This rearrangement joins TRBV4-2 to TRBJ2-3; TRBD2 aligns across 7 bases. This CDR3 has 16 amino acids. Germline V gene lookup returns CDR1 LGHNA and CDR2 YNFKEQ. V shed 1 base and J 9 bases; nucleotides not matched to a gene: 13. CDR3: CASSQAIGLGPPTQYF. CDR3 nucleotide sequence: TGTGCCAGCAGCCAAGCCATCGGACTAGGCCCACCAACGCAGTATTTT.

This clone was seen just once. The chain recombines TRBV19 with TRBJ2-1; D unresolved. CDR1 and CDR2 from the germline V gene are LNHDA and SQIVND (reference sequence). The CDR3 runs 14 residues. V was clipped by 2 bases and J by 8 bases, with 13 bases between them. CDR3 bases: TGTGCCAGTAGTATATTGGCAGCTAAGGATGAGCAGTTCTTC. It encodes CASSILAAKDEQFF.

In DNA form, the CDR3 reads TGTGCCAGCAGCTTGGGAAGACAGACAAATGAAAAACTGTTTTTT. Its translation is CASSLGRQTNEKLFF. The chain links TRBV5-4 to TRBJ1-4; a weak D match, TRBD1 (5 bases). V was shortened by 0 bases and J by 5 bases, with 11 bases between the two germline ends. The germline V gene encodes CDR1 SGHNT and CDR2 YYREEE (reference sequence). The CDR3 sequence is 15 residues long.

The rearrangement uses TRBV19 and TRBJ1-1, with a weak D call TRBD1 (6 bases). V was cut by 5 bases and J by 0 bases, with 13 bases left in between. The CDR3 is 15 residues long. Per the germline V gene, CDR1 is LNHDA and CDR2 is SQIVND (reference sequence). The CDR3 spells CASSVPGHLNTEAFF. The CDR3 DNA reads as TGTGCCAGTAGTGTCCCGGGACACCTGAACACTGAAGCTTTCTTT.

The J gene is TRBJ2-1, the V gene TRBV25-1; D tentatively reads TRBD1 or TRBD2 (5 bases each). The CDR3 totals 15 residues. Trimming shortened V by 2 bases and J by 5 bases, and 13 bases separated the two germline ends. Germline V gene lookup returns CDR1 MGHDK and CDR2 SYGVNS. CDR3 sequence (DNA): TGTGCCAGCAGTGAACCGGGACGGAACAACAATGAGCAGTTCTTC. It encodes CASSEPGRNNNEQFF. The full variable domain, completed using reference TRBV25-1 and TRBJ2-1, is EADIYQTPRYLVIGTGKKITLECSQTMGHDKMYWYQQDPGMELHLIHYSYGVNSTEKGDLSSESTVSRIRTEHFPLTLESARPSHTSQYLCASSEPGRNNNEQFFGPGTRLTVL.

This chain uses TRBV19 with TRBJ2-7, with 9 bases lining up with TRBD1. Germline V lookup: CDR1 LNHDA, CDR2 SQIVND (reference sequence). V dropped 5 bases and J dropped 1; count of bases not matched to a gene: 3. The CDR3 consists of 14 residues. CDR3 residues: CASSAGTGSYEQYF. As DNA, the CDR3 is TGTGCCAGTAGTGCCGGGACAGGGTCCTACGAGCAGTACTTC.

This chain uses TRBV5-1 with TRBJ1-5; D gene unclear. Germline values: CDR1 SGHRS, CDR2 YFSETQ. V dropped 0 bases and J dropped 6 bases, with 7 bases sitting between them. CDR3 length: 13 amino acids. The DNA for the CDR3 is TGCGCCAGCAGCTTGGAGGTGGGTCAGCCCCAGCATTTT. Its translation: CASSLEVGQPQHF. The whole variable domain, remainder taken from reference TRBV5-1 and TRBJ1-5, is KAGVTQTPRYLIKTRGQQVTLSCSPISGHRSVSWYQQTPGQGLQFLFEYFSETQRNKGNFPGRFSGRQFSNSRSEMNVSTLELGDSALYLCASSLEVGQPQHFGDGTRLSIL.

The chain combines TRBV28 with TRBJ2-1; 11 bases agree with TRBD2. This CDR3 spans 17 amino acids. From germline, CDR1 is MDHEN and CDR2 SYDVKM. Trimming at V came to 6 bases and at J to 4 bases, leaving 11 bases not matched to a gene. In DNA, the CDR3 is TGTGCCAGCAGCCAGAATAGCGGGAGGGCCGGGTACAATGAGCAGTTCTTC. This codes for CASSQNSGRAGYNEQFF.

The V and J genes are TRBV7-2 and TRBJ2-5; tentatively, D is TRBD2 (6 bases). Trimming removed 11 bases at V and 1 base at J, with 17 bases between. There are 14 residues in the CDR3. Germline lookup yields CDR1 SGHTA and CDR2 FQGNSA. The CDR3 sequence: CAWAGQTLQETQYF. The DNA for the CDR3 is TGTGCCTGGGCGGGGCAGACGCTCCAAGAGACCCAGTACTTC.

CDR3 coding DNA: TGTGCCAGCAGCAGAGGACCGTACAATGAGCAGTTCTTC. Its protein product is CASSRGPYNEQFF. V and J are TRBV21-1 and TRBJ2-1. TRBV21-1 is assigned pseudogene status. The CDR3 has 13 residues.

This chain joins TRBV27 and TRBJ1-1; no clear D gene. Germline V gene data show CDR1 as MNHEY and CDR2 as SMNVEV (reference sequence). The CDR3 is 13 residues long. V lost 3 bases, J lost 1 base, and 6 bases lay in between. The CDR3 DNA follows: TGTGCCAGCAGTTTTAATTGGAACACTGAAGCTTTCTTT. Protein: CASSFNWNTEAFF.

The V and J genes are TRBV7-8 and TRBJ2-3; weak D call: TRBD1 (5 bases). This CDR3 has 15 residues. Trimming removed 3 bases at V and 2 bases at J, with 12 bases between. The germline CDR1 and CDR2 sequences are SGHVS and FQNEAQ. This CDR3 is CASSFAQGITDTQYF. CDR3 coding DNA: TGTGCCAGCAGCTTTGCTCAGGGCATCACAGATACGCAGTATTTT.

The chain uses TRBV12-2 and TRBJ2-3. TRBV12-2 is labeled a pseudogene. CDR3 length equals 15 residues. The CDR3 region has the DNA TGTGCAAGTCGCCCGGTATGTGGGAGCACAGATACGCAGTATTTT. Protein: CASRPVCGSTDTQYF.

The chain recombines TRBV7-9 with TRBJ2-7, with 12 bases matching TRBD2. The CDR3 is 15 residues long. Germline V gene lookup returns CDR1 SEHNR and CDR2 FQNEAQ (reference sequence). V lost 3 bases and J lost 6; bases outside the gene matches: 6. As DNA, the CDR3 is TGTGCCAGCAGCTTTTCTACACTAGCGGGAGGCGAGCAGTACTTC. Translating it yields CASSFSTLAGGEQYF.

This clone has more than one count but fewer than ten. The chain uses TRBV19 and TRBJ1-5, with 7 bases identical to TRBD1. This CDR3 is 14 amino acids long. Germline CDR1 reads LNHDA; CDR2 reads SQIVND (reference sequence). After removal of 8 bases from V and 0 bases from J, the junction contained 4 bases not matched to a gene. The CDR3 reads CASRDRHSNQPQHF. As DNA, the CDR3 is TGTGCCAGTCGGGACAGACATAGCAATCAGCCCCAGCATTTT.

This clone occurred once. This rearrangement joins TRBV6-1 to TRBJ1-2; D not certain. This CDR3 contains 14 residues. CDR1 MNHNS and CDR2 SASEGT come from the germline V gene. Trimming cost V 2 bases and J 0 bases, with 7 bases left between them. CDR3 residues: CASSEHQANYGYTF. CDR3 in DNA: TGTGCCAGCAGTGAACACCAGGCTAACTATGGCTACACCTTC.

This clone was observed a few times. Here the CDR3 DNA reads TGTGCCAGCTCAGAAAGGGACAGGGGGTTTGGCACTGAAGCTTTCTTT. This encodes CASSERDRGFGTEAFF. This chain joins TRBV18 and TRBJ1-1; TRBD1 agrees at 11 bases. The junction had 9 bases not matched to a gene; V was cut back by 5 bases and J by 4 bases. CDR1 and CDR2 from the germline V gene are KGHSH and LQKENI. The CDR3 length is 16 residues.

The chain employs TRBV11-2 and TRBJ2-1, with a weak D call TRBD2 (6 bases). CDR3 length equals 15 residues. V lost 1 base, J lost 4 bases, and 11 bases lay in between. CDR1 and CDR2 (germline): SGHAT, FQNNGV. CDR3 region: CASSLVAGTYNEQFF. The CDR3 DNA reads TGTGCCAGCAGCTTAGTGGCGGGAACATACAATGAGCAGTTCTTC.

This chain joins TRBV11-2 and TRBJ1-3; 8 bases fit TRBD1. V lost 3 bases, J lost 7 bases, and 17 bases stayed unmatched. This CDR3 is 18 amino acids long. Germline-derived CDR1 and CDR2 are SGHAT and FQNNGV. The CDR3 DNA is TGTGCCAGCAGCTTCCGACGCCCCCTTCAGGACAGGGAGAACACCATATATTTT. Residues: CASSFRRPLQDRENTIYF.

The chain carries TRBV19 and TRBJ1-2; a possible D gene is TRBD1 (5 bases). The CDR3 spans 13 residues. Germline values: CDR1 LNHDA, CDR2 SQIVND (reference sequence). V shed 8 bases and J shed 3 bases, with 13 bases lying between them. The CDR3 here is CASRVDSDYGYTF. As DNA, the CDR3 is TGTGCCAGTCGGGTCGACAGTGACTATGGCTACACCTTC.

The V call is TRBV7-3, the J call TRBJ2-2, with D perhaps TRBD2 (6 bases). With 0 bases removed from V and 4 bases from J, the gap between germline ends came to 6 bases. The CDR3 spans 14 residues. CDR1 SGHTA and CDR2 FQGTGA come from the germline V gene. The CDR3 nucleotides read TGTGCCAGCAGCTTAACCGGGGGCACCGGGGAGCTGTTTTTT. Amino acids: CASSLTGGTGELFF.

The chain links TRBV2 to TRBJ2-5, with D perhaps matching TRBD1 (6 bases). The CDR3 totals 14 residues. Trimming stripped 4 bases from V and 7 bases from J, with 16 bases between. CDR1 SNHLY and CDR2 FYNNEI come from the germline V gene. DNA of the CDR3: TGTGCCAGCAGTGTGTTTTGGGGGCAGTCGACCCAGTACTTC. It is translated as CASSVFWGQSTQYF.